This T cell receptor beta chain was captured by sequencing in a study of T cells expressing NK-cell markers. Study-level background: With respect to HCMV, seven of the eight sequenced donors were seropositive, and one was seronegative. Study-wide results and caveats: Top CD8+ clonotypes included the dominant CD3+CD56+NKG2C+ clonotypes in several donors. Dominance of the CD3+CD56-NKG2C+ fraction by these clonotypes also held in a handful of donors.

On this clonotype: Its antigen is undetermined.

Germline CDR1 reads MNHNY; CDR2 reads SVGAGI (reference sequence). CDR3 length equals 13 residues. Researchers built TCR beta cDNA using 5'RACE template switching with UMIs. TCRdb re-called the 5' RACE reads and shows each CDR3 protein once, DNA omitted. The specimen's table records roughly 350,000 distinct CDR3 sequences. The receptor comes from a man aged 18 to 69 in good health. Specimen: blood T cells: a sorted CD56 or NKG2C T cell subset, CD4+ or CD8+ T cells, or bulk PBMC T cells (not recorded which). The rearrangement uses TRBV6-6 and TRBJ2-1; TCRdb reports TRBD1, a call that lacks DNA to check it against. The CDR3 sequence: CAAVRGEYNEQFF.